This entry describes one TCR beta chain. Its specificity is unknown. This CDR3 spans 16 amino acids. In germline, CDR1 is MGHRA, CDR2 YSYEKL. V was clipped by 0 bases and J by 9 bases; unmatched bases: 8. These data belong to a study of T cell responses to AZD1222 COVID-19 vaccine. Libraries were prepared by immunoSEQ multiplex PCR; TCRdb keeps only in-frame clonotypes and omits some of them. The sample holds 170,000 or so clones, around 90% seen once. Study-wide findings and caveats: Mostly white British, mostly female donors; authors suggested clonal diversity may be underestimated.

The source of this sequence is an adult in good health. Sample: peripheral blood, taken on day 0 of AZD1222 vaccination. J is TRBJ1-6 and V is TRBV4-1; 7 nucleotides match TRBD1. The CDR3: CASSQEGGQESSPLHF. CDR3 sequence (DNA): TGCGCCAGCAGCCAAGAAGGCGGACAGGAAAGTTCACCCCTCCACTTT.